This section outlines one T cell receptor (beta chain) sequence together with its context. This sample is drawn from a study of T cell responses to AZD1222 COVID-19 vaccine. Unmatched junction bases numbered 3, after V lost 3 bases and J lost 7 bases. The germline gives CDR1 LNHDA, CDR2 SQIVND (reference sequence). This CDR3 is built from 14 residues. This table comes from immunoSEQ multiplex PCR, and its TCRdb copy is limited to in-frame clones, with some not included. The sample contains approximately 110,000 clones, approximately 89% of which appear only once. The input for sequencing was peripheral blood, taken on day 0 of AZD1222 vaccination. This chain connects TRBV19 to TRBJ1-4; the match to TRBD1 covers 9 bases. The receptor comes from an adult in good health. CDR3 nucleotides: TGTGCCAGTAGTATCGGACAGGGGTCTGAAAAACTGTTTTTT. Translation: CASSIGQGSEKLFF.